Below, 15 T cell receptor beta chains from the same sample are listed, as sequenced in a study of T cell changes during pregnancy in multiple sclerosis. Assay used: immunoSEQ multiplex PCR; TCRdb lists only in-frame clones, some missing. The data hold tens of thousands of clones, with about 95% observed a single time. Sequenced here: peripheral blood, sampled in the third trimester of pregnancy. Receptor source: a female donor with multiple sclerosis, enrolled in a pregnancy study.

The chain combines TRBV6-4 with TRBJ2-3, with D maybe TRBD2 (6 bases). The germline V gene encodes CDR1 MRHNA and CDR2 SNTAGT. The V and J ends lost 0 bases and 6 bases respectively, with 13 bases between them. The CDR3 extends over 15 amino acids. The CDR3 reads CASSDSSSGGDTQYF. For the CDR3, the DNA is TGTGCCAGCAGTGACTCGAGTAGTGGAGGGGATACGCAGTATTTT.

The chain couples TRBV10-3 to TRBJ2-1, with TRBD2 matching over 8 bases. Germline loops: CDR1 ENHRY, CDR2 SYGVKD. J gave up 3 bases and V 6 bases, and 4 bases lay outside the gene matches. This CDR3 region has 14 residues. The CDR3: CAISATSDYNEQFF. The CDR3 coding sequence is TGTGCCATCAGCGCGACTAGCGACTACAATGAGCAGTTCTTC.

The CDR3 nucleotides are TGTGCCAGCAGTGACGCACCGACAGGATTCTACACCTTC. It codes for CASSDAPTGFYTF. The chain employs TRBV6-4 and TRBJ1-2, with D possibly matching TRBD1 (6 bases). This CDR3 region has 13 residues. Germline V CDR1 and CDR2: MRHNA, SNTAGT. V was shortened by 2 bases and J by 10 bases, with 14 bases between the two germline ends.

The genes are TRBV30 and TRBJ1-2, with 7 bases identical to TRBD1. Germline assignment: CDR1 GTSNPN and CDR2 SVGIG (reference sequence). V was clipped by 5 bases and J by 7 bases; unmatched bases: 7. This CDR3 region has 12 residues. This CDR3 is CAWEDRTTGYTF. The DNA for the CDR3 is TGTGCCTGGGAGGACAGGACGACTGGCTACACCTTC.

This sequence joins TRBV7-9 and TRBJ1-6, with D perhaps TRBD1 (5 bases). Between the trimmed V and J ends, which lost 4 bases and 5 bases, there was a span of 15 bases. Germline V lookup: CDR1 SEHNR, CDR2 FQNEAQ (reference sequence). This CDR3 is 16 amino acids long. This CDR3 reads CASSSWRGSDNSPLHF. CDR3 nucleotide sequence: TGTGCCAGCAGCTCGTGGCGGGGGTCGGATAATTCACCCCTCCACTTT.

The V call is TRBV19, the J call TRBJ2-7; 9 bases fit TRBD1. CDR3 length: 14 residues. The J segment lost 3 bases and the V segment lost 5 bases, leaving 5 bases of the junction unmatched. The germline gives CDR1 LNHDA, CDR2 SQIVND (reference sequence). The CDR3 loop reads CASSPRDRDYEQYF. DNA for the CDR3: TGTGCCAGTAGTCCTCGGGACAGGGACTACGAGCAGTACTTC.

The rearrangement links TRBV19 to TRBJ2-6; D perhaps matches TRBD1 (5 bases). V dropped 2 bases and J dropped 0 bases, with 8 bases sitting between them. The CDR3 length is 16 residues. Germline V lookup: CDR1 LNHDA, CDR2 SQIVND (reference sequence). CDR3: CASSITGLSGANVLTF. CDR3 DNA sequence: TGTGCCAGTAGTATAACAGGCCTCTCTGGGGCCAACGTCCTGACTTTC.

The rearrangement uses TRBV4-2 and TRBJ2-5; TRBD2 matches 8 bases. CDR3 length equals 17 residues. The ends lost 1 base at V and 1 base at J; junction bases unmatched: 8. Germline V lookup: CDR1 LGHNA, CDR2 YNFKEQ. This chain's CDR3 is CASSQGTVRGAQETQYF. DNA of the CDR3: TGTGCCAGCAGCCAAGGGACGGTGCGGGGGGCCCAAGAGACCCAGTACTTC.

The rearrangement uses TRBV14 and TRBJ2-1, with D possibly matching TRBD2 (5 bases). This CDR3 region has 14 residues. CDR1 is SGHDN, CDR2 FVKESK, per germline. V dropped 6 bases and J dropped 7 bases, with 16 bases sitting between them. The CDR3 nucleotides read TGTGCCAGCAGGGGTGTCGGGATGGGGAATGAGCAGTTCTTC. This sequence encodes CASRGVGMGNEQFF.

The chain recombines TRBV29-1 with TRBJ1-2; TRBD1 might be the D (5 bases). The CDR3 has 14 amino acids. V shed 2 bases and J shed 3 bases, with 13 bases lying between them. CDR1 is SQVTM, CDR2 ANQGSEA, per germline. The CDR3 sequence: CSVESRATDYGYTF. In DNA, the CDR3 is TGCAGCGTTGAAAGTCGGGCGACAGACTATGGCTACACCTTC.

The V and J genes are TRBV27 and TRBJ1-2; D is ambiguous. The germline V and J ends were trimmed by 2 bases and 5 bases, with 12 bases remaining between them. This CDR3 comprises 14 residues. CDR1 MNHEY and CDR2 SMNVEV come from the germline V gene (reference sequence). The CDR3: CASSLKENLYGYTF. The CDR3 DNA reads as TGTGCCAGCAGTTTAAAAGAGAACCTTTATGGCTACACCTTC.

The chain joins TRBV18 to TRBJ2-5; 14 positions agree with TRBD2. Germline CDR1 is KGHSH and CDR2 is LQKENI. V trimming: 3 bases; J trimming: 0 bases; junction bases outside the gene matches: 3. The CDR3 totals 17 residues. Here the CDR3 reads CASSPGTSGGYQETQYF. The CDR3 DNA is TGTGCCAGCTCACCCGGGACTAGCGGGGGTTACCAAGAGACCCAGTACTTC.

The J gene is TRBJ2-7, the V gene TRBV19; D might be TRBD1 (6 bases). Trimming removed 1 base at V and 5 bases at J, with 12 bases between. Germline CDR1 is LNHDA and CDR2 is SQIVND (reference sequence). CDR3 length: 14 amino acids. The CDR3 sequence is CASSIATGFHEQYF. DNA of the CDR3: TGTGCCAGTAGTATAGCCACAGGGTTCCACGAGCAGTACTTC.

The rearrangement joins TRBV2 to TRBJ2-7; 12 bases agree with TRBD2. V was pared by 3 bases and J by 6 bases, with 3 bases of the junction left unmatched. In germline, CDR1 is SNHLY, CDR2 FYNNEI. The CDR3 is made up of 14 amino acids. In DNA form, the CDR3 reads TGTGCCAGCAGTGAGGAACTAGCGGGGGGCGAGCAGTACTTC. As protein: CASSEELAGGEQYF.

The CDR3 region is CAWSRVRSSGANVLTF. The CDR3 coding sequence is TGTGCCTGGTCCCGGGTAAGGAGCTCTGGGGCCAACGTCCTGACTTTC. This chain joins TRBV30 and TRBJ2-6; no clear D. Trimming took off 5 bases at V and 0 bases at J, with 14 bases between the two ends. Germline V gene data show CDR1 as GTSNPN and CDR2 as SVGIG (reference sequence). The CDR3 is 16 residues long.